What follows are 22 T cell receptor beta chains derived from one specimen sequenced in a study of post-analysis software for immune sequencing data. Unique molecular identifiers featured in each of the TCR beta cDNA libraries. TCRdb re-called the PCR reads with MiXCR, one entry per CDR3 protein. The table shows 750,000 to 950,000 distinct CDR3 sequences, with about 53% occurring only once. Study findings and constraints: A few TRBV segments appeared more often in patients than in controls, and TRBV5-6, TRBV5-1 and TRBV20-1 were among these.

These receptors' antigens are unknown. Sequencing used blood. The receptors were sampled from a girl aged 5-17 years with multiple sclerosis.

The chain recombines TRBV20-1 with TRBJ1-2, with D possibly TRBD1 on 6 matching bases. Trimming cost V 2 bases and J 8 bases, with 33 bases left between them. CDR1 is DFQATT, CDR2 SNEGSKA, per germline (reference sequence). This CDR3 spans 19 amino acids. DNA for the CDR3: TGCAGTGCTAGACTCCCGCCGGGACAAGCTACCGTCGCCCACTGGGGCTACACCTTC. Its translation is CSARLPPGQATVAHWGYTF.

V is TRBV4-1 and J is TRBJ1-2; 8 nucleotides match TRBD1. Germline assignment: CDR1 MGHRA and CDR2 YSYEKL. The CDR3 extends over 14 amino acids. V was pared by 4 bases and J by 4 bases, with 5 bases of the junction left unmatched. CDR3 nucleotides: TGCGCCAGCAGCCGGTCAGGGGGCCCCTATGGCTACACCTTC. This sequence encodes CASSRSGGPYGYTF.

V is TRBV29-1 and J is TRBJ2-1, with 11 bases matching TRBD2. Germline values: CDR1 SQVTM, CDR2 ANQGSEA. This CDR3 has 14 amino acids. Trimming took 6 bases from V and 4 from J; bases not matched to a gene: 5. DNA for the CDR3: TGCAGCGTCTTGATAGCGGGGGGGTACAATGAGCAGTTCTTC. This translates into CSVLIAGGYNEQFF.

The gene calls are TRBV30 and TRBJ2-5; D is uncertain. V was shortened by 5 bases and J by 0 bases, with 10 bases between the two germline ends. CDR1 GTSNPN and CDR2 SVGIG come from the germline V gene (reference sequence). The CDR3 sequence is 13 residues long. The CDR3 DNA reads as TGTGCCTGGGGAGATGGGTACCAAGAGACCCAGTACTTC. This gives the protein CAWGDGYQETQYF.

Here the CDR3 reads CSVDPTFSGGAQTQYF. CDR3 sequence (DNA): TGCAGCGTTGACCCCACCTTTAGCGGGGGGGCGCAGACCCAGTACTTC. The chain employs TRBV29-1 and TRBJ2-7; 11 nucleotides line up with TRBD2. With the DNA end fitting TRBJ2-5 better, the J assignment may be wrong. From germline, CDR1 is SQVTM and CDR2 ANQGSEA. The CDR3 runs 16 residues.

This clonotype was seen a handful of times. V usage is TRBV20-1 and J usage is TRBJ2-5, with 9 bases that match TRBD2. The end of the DNA aligns better with TRBJ2-7, so the J call may be wrong. The CDR3 consists of 15 residues. Germline values: CDR1 DFQATT, CDR2 SNEGSKA (reference sequence). CDR3 protein: CSAPPAGGFINEQYF. For the CDR3, the DNA is TGCAGTGCCCCCCCCGCGGGAGGGTTTATAAACGAGCAGTACTTC.

The chain is built from TRBV7-8 and TRBJ1-4, with 7 bases that match TRBD1. The trim removed 5 bases at V and 6 bases at J, leaving 12 bases unmatched. The CDR3 has 16 amino acids. Germline CDR1 reads SGHVS; CDR2 reads FQNEAQ. CDR3 coding DNA: TGTGCCAGCAGCCTTAACCCGACAGGGAGAGATGAAAAACTGTTTTTT. This codes for CASSLNPTGRDEKLFF.

The genes are TRBV12-3 or TRBV12-4 and TRBJ2-1; 13 bases are a match to TRBD2. The CDR3 contains 15 residues. J lost 9 bases, V lost 6 bases, and 8 bases had no gene match. CDR3 loop: CASSLTSGGAFEQFF. The CDR3 bases are TGTGCCAGCAGCCTAACTAGCGGGGGGGCTTTTGAGCAGTTCTTC.

The chain recombines TRBV5-1 with TRBJ2-1; possible D gene TRBD1, 5 bases. Germline V gene lookup returns CDR1 SGHRS and CDR2 YFSETQ. The length of the CDR3 is 17 residues. V shed 1 base and J shed 2 bases, with 16 bases lying between them. The CDR3 bases are TGCGCCAGCAGCTTGCCAGGGTGGGGTCAGCCCTACAATGAGCAGTTCTTC. It yields the protein CASSLPGWGQPYNEQFF.

This chain joins TRBV6-5 and TRBJ1-1; no reliable D call. CDR3 length: 11 residues. V lost 2 bases and J lost 10, with 8 bases in between. Germline assignment: CDR1 MNHEY and CDR2 SVGAGI. CDR3 nucleotide sequence: TGTGCCAGCAGTTACCCTCCGGGAGCTTTCTTT. The encoded protein is CASSYPPGAFF.

In the case of this clonotype: A junction boundary mismatches the germline segment, possibly from a read error. The chain uses TRBV2 and TRBJ2-7; D tentatively reads TRBD1 or TRBD2 (5 bases each). Per the germline V gene, CDR1 is SNHLY and CDR2 is FYNNEI. This CDR3 has 15 residues. The CDR3 DNA reads TGTGCCAGCAGAGAAGCCGGTGGGGGCTCCTACGAGCAGTACTTC. Amino acids: CASREAGGGSYEQYF.

This clonotype was found a few times. The DNA for the CDR3 is TGTGCCATCAGCAGCAGAGGACAGATCTATGGCTACACCTTC. Protein sequence: CAISSRGQIYGYTF. The chain carries TRBV10-3 and TRBJ1-2; a possible D gene is TRBD1 (6 bases). The CDR3 has 14 residues. Trimming removed 6 bases from V and 4 bases from J, with 15 bases in between. CDR1 and CDR2 from the germline V gene are ENHRY and SYGVKD.

This chain connects TRBV7-9 to TRBJ2-7; no clear D gene. The CDR3 length is 15 residues. Per the germline V gene, CDR1 is SEHNR and CDR2 is FQNEAQ (reference sequence). V gave up 5 bases and J gave up 3 bases, with 17 bases separating them. CDR3 in amino acids: CASSLTVRMNYEQYF. Written as DNA, the CDR3 is TGTGCCAGCAGCCTCACAGTCCGGATGAACTACGAGCAGTACTTC.

This chain links TRBV29-1 with TRBJ1-1; a possible D gene is TRBD1 (6 bases). V was pared by 7 bases and J by 4 bases, with 13 bases between. In germline, CDR1 is SQVTM, CDR2 ANQGSEA. This CDR3 comprises 12 residues. This CDR3 reads CSAHTGLTEAFF. CDR3 DNA: TGCAGCGCGCATACAGGGCTCACTGAAGCTTTCTTT.

V usage is TRBV10-2 and J usage is TRBJ2-1; 12 bases match TRBD2. The CDR3 runs to 15 residues. Trimming at V came to 6 bases and at J to 7 bases, leaving 7 bases not matched to a gene. The germline V gene encodes CDR1 WSHSY and CDR2 SAAADI. CDR3 bases: TGCGCCAGCAGAGGACTAGCGGGATATGCAAATGAGCAGTTCTTC. Translating gives CASRGLAGYANEQFF.

The rearrangement joins TRBV4-1 to TRBJ2-3; D gene ambiguous. CDR1 is MGHRA, CDR2 YSYEKL, per germline. CDR3 size: 14 residues. Trimming stripped 0 bases from V and 2 bases from J, with 6 bases between. The CDR3 DNA follows: TGCGCCAGCAGCCAAGATCAGGTCACAGATACGCAGTATTTT. Its protein product is CASSQDQVTDTQYF.

This clonotype was counted a single time. The DNA of the CDR3 is TGTGCCACCAGCCGGGCCGGGGCCAATTCCTACGAGCAGTACTTC. Translation gives CATSRAGANSYEQYF. V is TRBV15 and J is TRBJ2-7; D possibly matches TRBD1 or TRBD2 (5 bases each). V gave up 5 bases and J gave up 1 base, with 15 bases separating them. The CDR3 extends over 15 amino acids. Germline CDR1 reads LNHNV; CDR2 reads YYDKDF (reference sequence).

For the CDR3, the DNA is TGTGCCAGCCGCCCTTGGTCTGGGGCCAACGTCCTGACTTTC. Protein product: CASRPWSGANVLTF. V usage is TRBV3-1 and J usage is TRBJ2-6; D unresolved. Germline lookup yields CDR1 LGHDT and CDR2 YNNKEL (reference sequence). The CDR3 has 14 residues. The V and J ends lost 8 bases and 1 base respectively, with 9 bases between them.

The chain carries TRBV10-2 and TRBJ2-4; TRBD2 agrees at 11 bases. V was pared by 7 bases and J by 0 bases, with 17 bases of the junction left unmatched. Germline V gene lookup returns CDR1 WSHSY and CDR2 SAAADI. This CDR3 comprises 20 residues. The CDR3 sequence: CASKAAPLAGGRLAKNIQYF. Written as DNA, the CDR3 is TGCGCCAGCAAAGCGGCCCCCCTAGCGGGAGGAAGACTAGCCAAAAACATTCAGTACTTC.

This clonotype was recorded at least ten times. The gene calls are TRBV29-1 and TRBJ2-1, with 10 bases fitting TRBD2. V shed 0 bases, J shed 2 bases, and the junction held 1 base outside the gene matches. There are 15 residues in the CDR3. CDR1 SQVTM and CDR2 ANQGSEA come from the germline V gene. CDR3 protein: CSVEDLAGAYNEQFF. In DNA, the CDR3 is TGCAGCGTTGAAGATCTAGCGGGGGCCTACAATGAGCAGTTCTTC.

The gene calls are TRBV6-1 and TRBJ2-4; 10 nucleotides line up with TRBD1. The tail of the sequence fits TRBJ2-7 better, so the J call may be wrong. Per germline, CDR1 MNHNS and CDR2 SASEGT. The CDR3 sequence is 15 residues long. The CDR3 spells CASRTGGVGSGEQYF. The CDR3 DNA reads as TGTGCCAGCCGGACAGGGGGGGTCGGGAGCGGCGAGCAGTACTTC.

This clonotype has a handful of counts. The genes are TRBV7-8 and TRBJ1-2, with TRBD1 matching over 7 bases. Germline assignment: CDR1 SGHVS and CDR2 FQNEAQ. V dropped 5 bases and J dropped 6; count of bases not matched to a gene: 15. CDR3 size: 16 residues. The CDR3 DNA reads TGTGCCAGCAGCATGATCCGGCAACAGGGGTTCGATGGCTACACCTTC. This codes for CASSMIRQQGFDGYTF. The whole variable domain, remainder taken from reference TRBV7-8 and TRBJ1-2, is GAGVSQSPRYKVAKRGQDVALRCDPISGHVSLFWYQQALGQGPEFLTYFQNEAQLDKSGLPSDRFFAERPEGSVSTLKIQRTQQEDSAVYLCASSMIRQQGFDGYTFGSGTRLTVV.